This T cell receptor (beta chain) came from a study of shared clonotypes between healthy human individuals. Notes on the study in general: In the sorted subsets, rarefaction showed sequencing was incomplete despite large depth.

CD45RO-negative CD8 cells positively selected for CCR7 made up the naive population, which excluded terminally differentiated effector memory CD45RA+ cells. Sequenced by immunoSEQ multiplex PCR; TCRdb stores in-frame clones only, minus some. The profile shows roughly 2,000,000 clones, around 95% of them singletons. The germline V gene has CDR1 SNHLY and CDR2 FYNNEI. The ends were cut back, 8 bases at V and 6 bases at J, with 34 bases in the middle. The CDR3 extends over 19 amino acids. Notes on this clone: Its target is not known.

The chain combines TRBV2 with TRBJ1-2, with D tentatively TRBD1 (6 bases). The TCR originated in a man aged 18 to 30 in good health. Some clones in this sample may be carry-over from other donors' samples. The specimen sequenced was naive CD8+ T cells from PBMCs. In DNA, the CDR3 is TGTGCCAGCGAGGGGCCCAGGGACACCGGGAAGGGCACTTTCCATGGCTACACCTTC. Protein product: CASEGPRDTGKGTFHGYTF.